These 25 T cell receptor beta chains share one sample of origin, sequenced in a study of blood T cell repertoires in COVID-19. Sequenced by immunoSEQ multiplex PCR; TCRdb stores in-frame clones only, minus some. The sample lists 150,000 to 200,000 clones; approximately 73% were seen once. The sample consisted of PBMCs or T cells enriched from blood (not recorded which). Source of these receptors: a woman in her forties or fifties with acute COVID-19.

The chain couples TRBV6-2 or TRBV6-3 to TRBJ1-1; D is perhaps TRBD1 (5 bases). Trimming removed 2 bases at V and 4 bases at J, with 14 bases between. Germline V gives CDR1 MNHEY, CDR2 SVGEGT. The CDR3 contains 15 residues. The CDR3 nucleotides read TGTGCCAGCAGTTACCCCGCCCTGGGGGGCACTGAAGCTTTCTTT. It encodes CASSYPALGGTEAFF.

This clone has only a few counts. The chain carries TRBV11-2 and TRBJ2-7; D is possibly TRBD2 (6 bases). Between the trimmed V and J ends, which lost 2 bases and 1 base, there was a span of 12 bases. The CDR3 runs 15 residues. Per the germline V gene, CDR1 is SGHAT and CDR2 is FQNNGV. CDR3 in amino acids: CASSLSSGRSYEQYV. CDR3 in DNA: TGTGCCAGCAGCTTATCCAGCGGGCGATCCTACGAGCAGTACGTC.

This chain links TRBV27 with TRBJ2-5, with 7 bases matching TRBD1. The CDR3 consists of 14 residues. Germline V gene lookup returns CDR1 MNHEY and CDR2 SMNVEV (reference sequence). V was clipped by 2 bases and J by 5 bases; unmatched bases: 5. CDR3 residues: CASSLRARGETQYF. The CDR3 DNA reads TGTGCCAGCAGTTTAAGGGCCAGGGGGGAGACCCAGTACTTC.

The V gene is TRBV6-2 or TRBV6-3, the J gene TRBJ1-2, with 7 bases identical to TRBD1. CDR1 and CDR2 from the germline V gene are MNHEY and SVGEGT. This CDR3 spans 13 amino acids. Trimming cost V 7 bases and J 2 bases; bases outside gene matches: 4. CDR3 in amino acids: CASNPTGNYGYTF. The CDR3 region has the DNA TGTGCCAGCAACCCGACAGGGAACTATGGCTACACCTTC.

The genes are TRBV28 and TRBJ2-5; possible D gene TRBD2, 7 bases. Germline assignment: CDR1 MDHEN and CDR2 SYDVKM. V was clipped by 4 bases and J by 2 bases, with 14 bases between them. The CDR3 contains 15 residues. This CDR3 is CASSWGGDTQETQYF. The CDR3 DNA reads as TGTGCCAGCAGTTGGGGGGGGGACACACAAGAGACCCAGTACTTC.

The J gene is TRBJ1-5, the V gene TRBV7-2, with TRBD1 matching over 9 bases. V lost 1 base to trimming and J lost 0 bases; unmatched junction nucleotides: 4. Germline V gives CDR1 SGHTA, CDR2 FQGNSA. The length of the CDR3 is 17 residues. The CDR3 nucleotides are TGTGCCAGCAGCTTAGTCACAGGGGGCGGTAGCAATCAGCCCCAGCATTTT. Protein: CASSLVTGGGSNQPQHF.

In nucleotides, the CDR3 is TGTGCCAGCAGCTTCGTTGGGACAGGGGTTGAAAAACTGTTTTTT. This sequence encodes CASSFVGTGVEKLFF. The chain combines TRBV7-8 with TRBJ1-4; 10 bases are shared with TRBD1. J was trimmed by 7 bases and V by 3 bases; bases with no gene match: 5. The CDR3 runs to 15 residues. Germline assignment: CDR1 SGHVS and CDR2 FQNEAQ.

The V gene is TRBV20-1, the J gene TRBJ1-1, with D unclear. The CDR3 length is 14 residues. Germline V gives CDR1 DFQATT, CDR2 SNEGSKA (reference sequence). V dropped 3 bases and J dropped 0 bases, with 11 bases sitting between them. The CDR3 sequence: CSASQTNMNTEAFF. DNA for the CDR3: TGCAGTGCTAGTCAGACAAACATGAACACTGAAGCTTTCTTT.

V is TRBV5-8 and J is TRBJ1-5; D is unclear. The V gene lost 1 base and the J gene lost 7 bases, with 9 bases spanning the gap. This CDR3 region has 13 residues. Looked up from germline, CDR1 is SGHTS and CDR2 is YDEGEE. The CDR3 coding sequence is TGTGCCAGCAGCTTGACGGGAGACCAGCCCCAGCATTTT. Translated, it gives CASSLTGDQPQHF.

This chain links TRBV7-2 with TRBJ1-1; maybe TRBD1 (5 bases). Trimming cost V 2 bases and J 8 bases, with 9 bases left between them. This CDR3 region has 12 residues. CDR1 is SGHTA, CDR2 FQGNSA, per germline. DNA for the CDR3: TGTGCCAGCAGCTTACAGGGCCCGGAAGCTTTCTTT. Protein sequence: CASSLQGPEAFF.

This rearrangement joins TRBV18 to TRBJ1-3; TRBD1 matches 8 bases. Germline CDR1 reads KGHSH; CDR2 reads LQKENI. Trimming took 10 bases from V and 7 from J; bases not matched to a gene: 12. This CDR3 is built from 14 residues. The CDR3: CATSGQGEGNTIYF. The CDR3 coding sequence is TGTGCCACGTCCGGACAGGGAGAGGGTAACACCATATATTTT.

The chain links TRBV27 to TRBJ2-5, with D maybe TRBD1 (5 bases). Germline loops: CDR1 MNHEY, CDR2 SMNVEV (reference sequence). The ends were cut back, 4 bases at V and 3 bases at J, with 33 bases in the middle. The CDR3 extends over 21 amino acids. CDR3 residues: CASSWAQGWGPTLKQKETQYF. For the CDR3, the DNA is TGTGCCAGCAGTTGGGCCCAGGGATGGGGTCCAACCTTGAAACAAAAAGAGACCCAGTACTTC.

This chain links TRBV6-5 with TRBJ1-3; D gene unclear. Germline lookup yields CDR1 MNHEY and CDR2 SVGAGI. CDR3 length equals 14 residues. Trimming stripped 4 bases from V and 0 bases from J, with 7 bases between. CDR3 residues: CASSSEGSGNTIYF. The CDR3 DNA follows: TGTGCCAGCAGTTCGGAGGGCTCTGGAAACACCATATATTTT.

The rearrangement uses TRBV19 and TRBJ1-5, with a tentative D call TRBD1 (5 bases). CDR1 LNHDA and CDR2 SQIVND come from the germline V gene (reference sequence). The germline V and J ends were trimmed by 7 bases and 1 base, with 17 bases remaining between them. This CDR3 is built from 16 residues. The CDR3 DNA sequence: TGTGCCAGTATTGGGGGAGGGACGGTAAGCAATCAGCCCCAGCATTTT. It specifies CASIGGGTVSNQPQHF.

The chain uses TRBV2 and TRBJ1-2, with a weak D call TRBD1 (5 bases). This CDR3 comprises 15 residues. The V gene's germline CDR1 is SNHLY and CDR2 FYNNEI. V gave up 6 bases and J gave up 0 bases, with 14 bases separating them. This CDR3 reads CASSPRGFANYGYTF. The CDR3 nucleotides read TGTGCCAGCAGCCCCCGGGGGTTTGCTAACTATGGCTACACCTTC.

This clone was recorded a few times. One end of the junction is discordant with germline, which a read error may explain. The CDR3 loop reads CASSDSTRVDETQYF. The CDR3 DNA reads as TGTGCCAGCAGTGACTCGACTCGGGTTGATGAGACCCAGTACTTC. This rearrangement joins TRBV6-5 to TRBJ2-5, with unresolved D. This CDR3 contains 15 residues. The V gene's germline CDR1 is MNHEY and CDR2 SVGAGI.

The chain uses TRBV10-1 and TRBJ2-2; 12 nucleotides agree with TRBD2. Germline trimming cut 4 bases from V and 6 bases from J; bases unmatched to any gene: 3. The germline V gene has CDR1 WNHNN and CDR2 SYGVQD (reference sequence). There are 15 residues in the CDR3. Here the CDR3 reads CASSAGLAGAGELFF. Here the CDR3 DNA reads TGCGCCAGCAGTGCGGGACTAGCGGGCGCCGGGGAGCTGTTTTTT.

CDR3 sequence: CAISAGQGANEQFF. In DNA, the CDR3 is TGTGCCATCAGTGCCGGACAGGGGGCAAATGAGCAGTTCTTC. The rearrangement uses TRBV10-3 and TRBJ2-1, with 11 bases aligning to TRBD1. With V trimmed by 4 bases and J by 7 bases, 3 bases remained unmatched. This CDR3 spans 14 amino acids. Germline V CDR1 and CDR2: ENHRY, SYGVKD.

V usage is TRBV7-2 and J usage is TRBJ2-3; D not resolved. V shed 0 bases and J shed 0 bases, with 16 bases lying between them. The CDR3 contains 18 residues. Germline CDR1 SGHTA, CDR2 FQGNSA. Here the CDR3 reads CASSLAPPAPASTDTQYF. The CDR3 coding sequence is TGTGCCAGCAGCTTAGCCCCCCCAGCGCCCGCTAGCACAGATACGCAGTATTTT.

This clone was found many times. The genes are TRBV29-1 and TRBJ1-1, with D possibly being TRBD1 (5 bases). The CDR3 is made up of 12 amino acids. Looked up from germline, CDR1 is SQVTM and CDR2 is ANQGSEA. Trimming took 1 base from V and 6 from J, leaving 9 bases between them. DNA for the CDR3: TGCAGCGTTGAAGGTGGGGGGTCTGAAGCTTTCTTT. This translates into CSVEGGGSEAFF.

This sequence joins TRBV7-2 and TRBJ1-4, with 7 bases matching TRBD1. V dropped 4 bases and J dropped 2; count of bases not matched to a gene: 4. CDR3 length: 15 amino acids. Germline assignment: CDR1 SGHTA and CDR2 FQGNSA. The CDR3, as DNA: TGTGCCAGCAGCTCCCAGACAGGGACTAATGAAAAACTGTTTTTT. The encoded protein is CASSSQTGTNEKLFF.

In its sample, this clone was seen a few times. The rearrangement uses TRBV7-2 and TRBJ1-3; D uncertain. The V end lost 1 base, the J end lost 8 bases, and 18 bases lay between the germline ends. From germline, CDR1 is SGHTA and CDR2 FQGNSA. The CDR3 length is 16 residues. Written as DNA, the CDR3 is TGTGCCAGCAGCTTAGTAACGGGGAGGGAGGAGGACACCATATATTTT. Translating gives CASSLVTGREEDTIYF.

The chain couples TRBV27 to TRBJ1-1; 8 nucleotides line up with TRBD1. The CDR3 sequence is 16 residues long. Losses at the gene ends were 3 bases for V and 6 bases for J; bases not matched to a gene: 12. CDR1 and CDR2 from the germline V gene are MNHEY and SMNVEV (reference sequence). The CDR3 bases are TGTGCCAGCAGTTTTTATCGGTCAGGGGGCGAGGCTGAAGCTTTCTTT. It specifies CASSFYRSGGEAEAFF.

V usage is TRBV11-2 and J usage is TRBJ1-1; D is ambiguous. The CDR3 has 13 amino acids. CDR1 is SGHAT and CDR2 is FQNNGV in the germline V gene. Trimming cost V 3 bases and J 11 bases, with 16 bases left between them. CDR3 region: CASSLPGIPTAFF. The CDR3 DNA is TGTGCCAGCAGCTTGCCAGGCATCCCGACCGCTTTCTTT.

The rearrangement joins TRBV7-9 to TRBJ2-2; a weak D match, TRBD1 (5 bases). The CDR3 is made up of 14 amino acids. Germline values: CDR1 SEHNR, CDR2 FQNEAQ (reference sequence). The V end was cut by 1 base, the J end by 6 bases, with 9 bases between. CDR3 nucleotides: TGTGCCAGCAGCTTAGGGACAATCGCCGGGGAGCTGTTTTTT. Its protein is CASSLGTIAGELFF.